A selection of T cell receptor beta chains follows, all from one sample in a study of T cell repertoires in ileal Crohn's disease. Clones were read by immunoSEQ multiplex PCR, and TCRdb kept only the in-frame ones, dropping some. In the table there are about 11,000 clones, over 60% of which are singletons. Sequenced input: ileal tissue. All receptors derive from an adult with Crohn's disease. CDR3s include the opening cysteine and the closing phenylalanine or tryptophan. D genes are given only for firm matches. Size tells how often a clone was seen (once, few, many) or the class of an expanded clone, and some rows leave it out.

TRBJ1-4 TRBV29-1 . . TGCAGCGTGTTCGGGACAAACACTAATGAAAAACTGTTTTTT CSVFGTNTNEKLFF
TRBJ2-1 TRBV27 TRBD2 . TGTGCCAGCAGTTTAGGACTAGCGGGTGAGCAGTTCTTC CASSLGLAGEQFF
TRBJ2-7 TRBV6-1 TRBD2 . TGTGCCAGCAGTGTCGAAGCGGGATACTCCTACGAGCAGTACTTC CASSVEAGYSYEQYF
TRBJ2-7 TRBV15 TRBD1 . TGTGCCACCAGCAGACTTCGGACAGGGAGCTCCTACGAGCAGTACTTC CATSRLRTGSSYEQYF
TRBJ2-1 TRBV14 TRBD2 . TGTGCCAGCAGCGTTACTAGCGGGGGCTCGTACAATGAGCAGTTCTTC CASSVTSGGSYNEQFF
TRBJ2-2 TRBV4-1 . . TGCGCCAGCAGCCAAGACTGGGGCTTGGAAACCGGGGAGCTGTTTTTT CASSQDWGLETGELFF
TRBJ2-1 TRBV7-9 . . TGTGCCAGCAGCTTAGCCATGCGGGGCAAGTCCTACAATGAGCAGTTCTTC CASSLAMRGKSYNEQFF
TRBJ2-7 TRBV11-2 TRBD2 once TGTGCCAGCAGCGACTTAGCGGGAGGGCAATACGAGCAGTACTTC CASSDLAGGQYEQYF
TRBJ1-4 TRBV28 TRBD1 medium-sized TGTGCCAGCCTGGACAGGGCCGCAACTAATGAAAAACTGTTTTTT CASLDRAATNEKLFF
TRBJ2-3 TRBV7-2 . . TGTGCCAGCAGCTTAGCACGCGTGGATACGCAGTATTTT CASSLARVDTQYF
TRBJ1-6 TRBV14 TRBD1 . TGTGCCAGCAGCCAAGGACAGGGCCTTAATTCACCCCTCCACTTT CASSQGQGLNSPLHF
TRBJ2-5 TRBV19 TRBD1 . TGTGCCAGAAACGACAGGGGGCAGGGGAGGGGCCAAGAGACCCAGTACTTC CARNDRGQGRGQETQYF
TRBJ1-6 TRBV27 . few TGTGCCAGCAGTTTCTCAGGGCTGCCACCCCTCCACTTT CASSFSGLPPLHF
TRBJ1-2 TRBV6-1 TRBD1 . TGTGCCAGCAGTGAATGGAGAGGGACAGGGATCCTCTATGGCTACACCTTC CASSEWRGTGILYGYTF
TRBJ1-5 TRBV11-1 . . TGTGCCAGCAGCTTAGGGCAACATCAGCCCCAGCATTTT CASSLGQHQPQHF
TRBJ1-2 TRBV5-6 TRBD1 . TGTGCCAGCAGCCCCCGGGACAGGGGGCTAGGCTATGGCTACACCTTC CASSPRDRGLGYGYTF
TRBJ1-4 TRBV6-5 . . TGTGCCAGCAGTTACGTGAGGGCTGGGGAAAAACTGTTTTTT CASSYVRAGEKLFF
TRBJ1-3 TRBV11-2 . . TGTGCCAGCAGCTTATCGATCGGGGGGGCGCGTGGAAACACCATATATTTT CASSLSIGGARGNTIYF
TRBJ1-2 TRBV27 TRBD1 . TGTGCCAGCGGACAGGGATATGGCTACACCTTC CASGQGYGYTF
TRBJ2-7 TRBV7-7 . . TGTGCTAGCAGCTTAGCGGAGGGGACAGCCTACGAGCAGTACTTC CASSLAEGTAYEQYF
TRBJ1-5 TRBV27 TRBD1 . TGTGCCAGCAGTCCCCTCCCGGAGGGGGCTCAGCCCCAGCATTTT CASSPLPEGAQPQHF
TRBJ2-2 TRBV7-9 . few TGTGCCAGCAGCAGTTGGGAGGCCGGGGAGCTGTTTTTT CASSSWEAGELFF
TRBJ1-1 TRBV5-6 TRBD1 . TGTGCCATTCCCCCGGGACAGGGCTACACTGAAGCTTTCTTT CAIPPGQGYTEAFF
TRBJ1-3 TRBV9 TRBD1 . TGTGCCAGCAGCGTAAACCCCGGACAGGGCATCGACTCTGGAAACACCATATATTTT CASSVNPGQGIDSGNTIYF
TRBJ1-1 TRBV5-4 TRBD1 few TGCGCCAGCAGCCAAAAACAGGGGGGAAGTGCCACTGAAGCTTTCTTT CASSQKQGGSATEAFF
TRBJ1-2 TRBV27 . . TGTGCCAGCAGTTTTTCAGGGAACTATGGCTACACCTTC CASSFSGNYGYTF
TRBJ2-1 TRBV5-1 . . TGCGCCAGCAGCGGGACTTCTAGCTCCTACAATGAGCAGTTCTTC CASSGTSSSYNEQFF
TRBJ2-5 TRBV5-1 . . TGCGCCAGCAGCTTGGCAGGGAAACAAGAGACCCAGTACTTC CASSLAGKQETQYF
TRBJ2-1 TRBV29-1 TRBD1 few TGCAGCGTTTTGGGACAGCCGACCGTCAATGAGCAGTTCTTC CSVLGQPTVNEQFF
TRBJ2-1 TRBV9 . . TGTGCCAGCAGCGTGCTGGGACACCCCACCAATGAGCAGTTCTTC CASSVLGHPTNEQFF
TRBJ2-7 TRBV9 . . TGTGCCAGCAGCCCTGACTGGAGGACCTACGAGCAGTACTTC CASSPDWRTYEQYF
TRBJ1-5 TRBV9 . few TGTGCCAGCAGCCCCTTCTCAGATAGCAATCAGCCCCAGCATTTT CASSPFSDSNQPQHF
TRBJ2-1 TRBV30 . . TGTGCCTGGAGTGGGTGGGGACTCTACAATGAGCAGTTCTTC CAWSGWGLYNEQFF